Following are 14 T cell receptor beta chains from one sample sequenced in a study of blood T cells in healthy people across ages. Primed by a sample-barcoded 5' primer and a J-beta primer mix, a second PCR proceeded for about 6 to 12 cycles. TCRdb analysed the 5' RACE reads with MiXCR anew, one entry per CDR3 protein. The repertoire holds about 670,000 distinct CDR3 sequences, around two fifths seen once, with roughly 30% in the top ten. The source material was blood. Receptors originate from an elderly man in good health.

The chain joins TRBV6-2 or TRBV6-3 to TRBJ2-5; tentatively, D is TRBD2 (6 bases). The germline V gene has CDR1 MNHEY and CDR2 SVGEGT. The CDR3 has 11 amino acids. Trimming left V 2 bases short and J 13 bases short, with 11 bases between. CDR3 DNA: TGTGCCAGCAGTTACAGGGACTCACGGTACTTC. Protein sequence: CASSYRDSRYF.

This clonotype was observed at least ten times. The rearrangement uses TRBV12-3 or TRBV12-4 and TRBJ1-2; D remains ambiguous. V was cut by 5 bases and J by 1 base, with 14 bases left in between. The CDR3 is 15 residues long. The chain's CDR3 is CASSPLRAGNYGYTF. The DNA for the CDR3 is TGTGCCAGCAGTCCCTTAAGGGCCGGTAACTATGGCTACACCTTC.

The table lists this clonotype with a few counts. The chain links TRBV27 to TRBJ2-6, with 11 bases identical to TRBD2. CDR3 length: 17 amino acids. V was pared by 5 bases and J by 0 bases, with 3 bases of the junction left unmatched. Germline-derived CDR1 and CDR2 are MNHEY and SMNVEV (reference sequence). The CDR3 loop reads CASSPGLAVSGANVLTF. CDR3 in DNA: TGTGCCAGCAGTCCGGGACTAGCGGTCTCTGGGGCCAACGTCCTGACTTTC.

Concerning this clonotype itself: Just one base apart from a much larger clone, this may be a read error. This sequence joins TRBV7-2 and TRBJ2-5; 7 bases agree with TRBD2. Germline CDR1 SGHTA, CDR2 FQGNSA. Losses at the gene ends were 3 bases for V and 1 base for J; bases not matched to a gene: 5. The CDR3 has 15 residues. CDR3 sequence (DNA): TGTGCCAGCAGCTTGGGGGGGATAGTCCAAGAGACCCAGTACTTC. Protein sequence: CASSLGGIVQETQYF.

The chain is built from TRBV25-1 and TRBJ2-3; possible D gene TRBD1, 6 bases. This CDR3 is 16 amino acids long. The germline gives CDR1 MGHDK, CDR2 SYGVNS. Deletions cut 3 bases from V and 6 bases from J, with 19 bases between. In DNA, the CDR3 is TGTGCCAGCAGTGATTGGGGAAACAGGGATCGGGATACGCAGTATTTT. This gives the protein CASSDWGNRDRDTQYF.

This clonotype was seen once. The rearrangement joins TRBV6-2 or TRBV6-3 to TRBJ2-3; D not certain. Germline assignment: CDR1 MNHEY and CDR2 SVGEGT. The CDR3 is 12 amino acids. Trimming shortened V by 8 bases and J by 5 bases, and 11 bases separated the two germline ends. CDR3 in DNA: TGTGCCAGCGGTTCCGGTGGAGATACGCAGTATTTT. This encodes CASGSGGDTQYF.

Note on this clonotype: A read error may be the cause here, since a much bigger clone is one base away. For the CDR3, the DNA is TGCAGTGCCGTAGACAGCATCAAAAACATTCAGTACTTC. Translating it yields CSAVDSIKNIQYF. The gene calls are TRBV20-1 and TRBJ2-4; a possible D gene is TRBD1 (5 bases). CDR3 length equals 13 residues. The V gene lost 6 bases and the J gene lost 3 bases, with 12 bases spanning the gap. CDR1 and CDR2 from the germline V gene are DFQATT and SNEGSKA (reference sequence).

The J gene is TRBJ2-1, the V gene TRBV5-1; TRBD2 matches at 8 bases. Germline V gives CDR1 SGHRS, CDR2 YFSETQ. V lost 7 bases, J lost 5 bases, and 11 bases stayed unmatched. The CDR3 extends over 15 amino acids. The CDR3 DNA sequence: TGCGCCAGCCGGACTACTAGCGGCCTAAACAATGAGCAGTTCTTC. This translates into CASRTTSGLNNEQFF.

This clonotype appeared a few times. The genes are TRBV10-3 and TRBJ2-2; 9 nucleotides line up with TRBD1. There are 15 residues in the CDR3. V shed 2 bases, J shed 3 bases, and the junction held 1 base outside the gene matches. Germline V gives CDR1 ENHRY, CDR2 SYGVKD. The CDR3 region is CAISEGQGYTGELFF. CDR3 bases: TGTGCCATCAGTGAGGGACAGGGGTACACCGGGGAGCTGTTTTTT.

This chain joins TRBV20-1 and TRBJ2-1; 13 nucleotides align to TRBD2. There are 15 residues in the CDR3. The V and J ends lost 3 bases and 4 bases, in that order; junction bases with no gene match: 3. Germline loops: CDR1 DFQATT, CDR2 SNEGSKA (reference sequence). The CDR3 DNA reads as TGCAGTGCTAGTAGGGGACTAGCGGGGTACAATGAGCAGTTCTTC. Translated: CSASRGLAGYNEQFF.

The gene calls are TRBV9 and TRBJ2-5; tentative D call: TRBD1 (5 bases). From germline, CDR1 is SGDLS and CDR2 YYNGEE. V dropped 3 bases and J dropped 2 bases, with 8 bases sitting between them. This CDR3 has 13 amino acids. The CDR3 spells CASSEQAQETQYF. Written as DNA, the CDR3 is TGTGCCAGCAGCGAACAGGCGCAAGAGACCCAGTACTTC.

Comment on this clonotype: At one boundary the junction diverges from the germline segment, which might be a read error. The V call is TRBV18, the J call TRBJ2-5; a weak D match, TRBD1 (5 bases). The germline CDR1 and CDR2 sequences are KGHSH and LQKENI. The length of the CDR3 is 16 residues. CDR3 in amino acids: CTSSASQAPVGETQYF. CDR3 nucleotide sequence: TGTACCAGCTCAGCCTCACAGGCGCCCGTAGGGGAGACCCAGTACTTC. Complete variable domain (other parts from reference TRBV18 and TRBJ2-5): NAGVMQNPRHLVRRRGQEARLRCSPMKGHSHVYWYRQLPEEGLKFMVYLQKENIIDESGMPKERFSAEFPKEGPSILRIQQVVRGDSAAYFCTSSASQAPVGETQYFGPGTRLLVL.

This clonotype appeared a few times. The chain couples TRBV27 to TRBJ1-2, with D possibly TRBD1 on 5 matching bases. Trimming took 7 bases from V and 5 from J, leaving 11 bases between them. Germline CDR1 and CDR2: MNHEY and SMNVEV (reference sequence). This CDR3 region has 12 residues. CDR3 sequence reads: CASMGRVYGYTF. The CDR3 DNA sequence: TGTGCCAGCATGGGCAGGGTTTATGGCTACACCTTC.

CDR3: CASSPDTGGETQYF. The DNA of the CDR3 is TGTGCCAGCAGCCCAGACACAGGGGGGGAGACCCAGTACTTC. This chain joins TRBV11-2 and TRBJ2-5; 8 bases agree with TRBD1. The germline V gene encodes CDR1 SGHAT and CDR2 FQNNGV. The length of the CDR3 is 14 residues. The V gene end was trimmed by 5 bases and the J gene end by 5 bases; junction bases not matched to a gene: 7.